The entry below describes one T cell receptor beta chain. Its target is unknown. Generated by immunoSEQ multiplex PCR, the TCRdb table keeps only in-frame clones and is missing some. The sample records millions of clones, around 96% being singletons. The data derive from a study of shared clonotypes between healthy human individuals. CD45RO-negative CD8 cells positively selected for CCR7 made up the naive population, which excluded terminally differentiated effector memory CD45RA+ cells. The donors were all Caucasian adults (living in Nashville, Tennessee). Study-wide results and caveats: Researchers sampled blood only, noting tissue repertoires likely differ.

The origin of this receptor is a young man in good health. The sequenced material came from naive CD8+ T cells sorted from blood.

CDR3 nucleotides: TGTGCCAGCAGTGACGGTTTTAGGGGTGGCGGGAGCACCTACAATGAGCAGTTCTTC. Protein: CASSDGFRGGGSTYNEQFF. The chain combines TRBV6-4 with TRBJ2-1; TRBD2 agrees at 7 bases. The CDR3 spans 19 residues. Germline CDR1 is MRHNA and CDR2 is SNTAGT. J was trimmed by 2 bases and V by 2 bases; bases with no gene match: 15.